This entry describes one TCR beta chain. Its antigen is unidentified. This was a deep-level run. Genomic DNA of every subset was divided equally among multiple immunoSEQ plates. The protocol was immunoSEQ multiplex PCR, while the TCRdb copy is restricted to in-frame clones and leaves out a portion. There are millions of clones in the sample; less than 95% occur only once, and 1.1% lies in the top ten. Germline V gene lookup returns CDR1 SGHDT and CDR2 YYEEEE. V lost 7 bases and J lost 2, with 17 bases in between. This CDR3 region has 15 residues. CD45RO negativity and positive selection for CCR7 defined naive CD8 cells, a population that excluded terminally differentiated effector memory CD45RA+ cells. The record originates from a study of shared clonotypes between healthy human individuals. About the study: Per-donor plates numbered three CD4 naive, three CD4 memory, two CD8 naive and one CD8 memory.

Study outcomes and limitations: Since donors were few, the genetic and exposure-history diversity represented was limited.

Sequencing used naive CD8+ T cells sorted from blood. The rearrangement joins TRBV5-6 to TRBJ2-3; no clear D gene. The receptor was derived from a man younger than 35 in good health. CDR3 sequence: CASGFAFDNTDTQYF. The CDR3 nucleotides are TGTGCCAGCGGATTCGCCTTTGATAACACAGATACGCAGTATTTT.